These 21 T cell receptor beta chains originate from one sample sequenced in a study of regulatory T cells in long-lasting Graves disease. Both iRepertoire HTBI primers and Arm-PCR of CDR3 regions were used to build the TCR beta libraries. TCRdb recomputed calls from the multiplex PCR reads with MiXCR, one row per CDR3 protein. The sample has some 330,000 distinct CDR3 sequences, approximately 12% seen once; the top ten hold about 19%. Sample time point: newly diagnosed GD, antithyroid drugs for less than 3 months. PBMC-derived RNA was used for the TCR library. A further study also used this sample, focusing on T cells in Graves' hyperthyroidism and ophthalmopathy.

The sample consisted of peripheral blood mononuclear cells (PBMCs), taken at new diagnosis, from a patient treated with antithyroid drugs. The receptors were sampled from a woman aged 18-29 years with Graves disease.

There are a few counts of this clonotype. J is TRBJ1-2 and V is TRBV5-1, with 7 bases identical to TRBD1. The CDR3 spans 16 residues. Germline V CDR1 and CDR2: SGHRS, YFSETQ. V lost 4 bases and J lost 2; bases outside the gene matches: 11. The CDR3 DNA reads as TGCGCCAGCAGCCCTGGACAGGTCCTAAGCAACTATGGCTACACCTTC. It is translated as CASSPGQVLSNYGYTF.

This clonotype was seen more than once but under ten times. An end of the junction differs from the germline gene, which may be a read error. The rearrangement uses TRBV12-3 or TRBV12-4 and TRBJ2-3, with 7 positions matching TRBD2. This CDR3 has 14 amino acids. The CDR3 DNA sequence: TGTGCCAGCAGTTTAGGCGGGGGTCGAGATACGCGGTATTTT. Protein: CASSLGGGRDTRYF.

At least ten counts were recorded for this clonotype. The gene calls are TRBV7-2 and TRBJ2-1; D gene unclear. Trimming stripped 0 bases from V and 6 bases from J, with 12 bases between. The CDR3 length is 15 residues. Germline assignment: CDR1 SGHTA and CDR2 FQGNSA. DNA for the CDR3: TGTGCCAGCAGCTTAGCGTGGCTAGAAGGCAATGAGCAGTTCTTC. Residues: CASSLAWLEGNEQFF.

In its sample, this clonotype was seen many times. This rearrangement joins TRBV11-2 to TRBJ1-2; no clear D gene. Germline loops: CDR1 SGHAT, CDR2 FQNNGV. Trimming pared 3 bases from V and 2 bases from J, leaving 4 bases between. The CDR3 runs to 12 residues. The DNA of the CDR3 is TGTGCCAGCAGCTTTAGGAACTATGGCTACACCTTC. Translating gives CASSFRNYGYTF.

As to this clonotype: This could be a read error, since a much larger clone is one nucleotide away. This rearrangement joins TRBV5-1 to TRBJ2-4, with D possibly being TRBD2 (7 bases). The J call could be wrong; TRBJ2-1 is a better fit for the DNA end. Germline V gene sequence: CDR1 SGHRS, CDR2 YFSETQ. This CDR3 has 16 amino acids. The CDR3, as DNA: TGCGCCAGCAGCTTGTTCTCAGGACGGGGGGCGTCGGAGCAGTTCTTC. This sequence encodes CASSLFSGRGASEQFF.

This clonotype occurred many times. V gene TRBV7-9 combines with J gene TRBJ2-7; D is uncertain. From germline, CDR1 is SEHNR and CDR2 FQNEAQ (reference sequence). This CDR3 comprises 15 residues. Deletions cut 0 bases from V and 0 bases from J, with 9 bases between. For the CDR3, the DNA is TGTGCCAGCAGCTTAGCGCTGGGAACCTCCTACGAGCAGTACTTC. This encodes CASSLALGTSYEQYF.

The chain links TRBV20-1 to TRBJ1-3; D remains unclear. Trimming removed 4 bases at V and 2 bases at J, with 15 bases between. Per germline, CDR1 DFQATT and CDR2 SNEGSKA (reference sequence). This CDR3 has 15 amino acids. The chain's CDR3 is CSATGVLVTGNTIYF. The CDR3, as DNA: TGCAGTGCTACGGGAGTATTAGTAACTGGAAACACCATATATTTT.

In this sample, this clonotype turned up many times. The chain has TRBV12-3 or TRBV12-4 and TRBJ1-5; D is ambiguous. With 1 base removed from V and 5 bases from J, the gap between germline ends came to 9 bases. The CDR3 runs 14 residues. The CDR3 region has the DNA TGTGCCAGCAGTTTAGGACGGATCGATCAGCCCCAGCATTTT. This codes for CASSLGRIDQPQHF.

The chain uses TRBV6-1 and TRBJ2-3; possibly TRBD1 or TRBD2 for D (5 bases each). The V gene lost 7 bases and the J gene lost 2 bases, with 13 bases spanning the gap. CDR1 is MNHNS and CDR2 is SASEGT in the germline V gene. The CDR3 has 14 amino acids. The CDR3 DNA sequence: TGTGCCAGCACCAGAACGGGGCACACAGATACGCAGTATTTT. This encodes CASTRTGHTDTQYF.

There are many counts of this clonotype. The rearrangement links TRBV7-9 to TRBJ1-1, with D unresolved. Germline assignment: CDR1 SEHNR and CDR2 FQNEAQ (reference sequence). V lost 7 bases and J 4 bases, leaving 7 bases between the germline ends. The CDR3 is 11 amino acids. CDR3 region: CASTRTTEAFF. DNA of the CDR3: TGTGCCAGCACCCGGACCACTGAAGCTTTCTTT.

This clonotype was seen ten or more times. The chain links TRBV20-1 to TRBJ2-7; TRBD2 agrees at 7 bases. J lost 2 bases, V lost 2 bases, and 6 bases had no gene match. This CDR3 spans 14 amino acids. Germline V gene sequence: CDR1 DFQATT, CDR2 SNEGSKA (reference sequence). CDR3 sequence: CSARPSGPTYEQYF. The CDR3 bases are TGCAGTGCTAGACCTAGCGGACCTACCTACGAGCAGTACTTC.

This clonotype was detected a few times. This chain connects TRBV29-1 to TRBJ1-2; no firm D call. The germline V gene has CDR1 SQVTM and CDR2 ANQGSEA. The CDR3 extends over 11 amino acids. The germline V and J ends were trimmed by 3 bases and 8 bases, with 10 bases remaining between them. This CDR3 is CSVDTGEGYTF. CDR3 DNA: TGCAGCGTTGATACGGGAGAGGGCTACACCTTC.

This clonotype was found many times. The V and J genes are TRBV24-1 and TRBJ2-7; D gene uncertain. This CDR3 contains 16 residues. Germline V CDR1 and CDR2: KGHDR, SFDVKD. Trimming pared 1 base from V and 2 bases from J, leaving 14 bases between. For the CDR3, the DNA is TGTGCCACCAGTGATTTTGGGCAGGCCCTCACCTACGAGCAGTACGTC. Amino acids: CATSDFGQALTYEQYV.

This clonotype occurred a few times. The chain carries TRBV27 and TRBJ2-7; TRBD1 matches at 7 bases. Unmatched junction bases numbered 8, after V lost 2 bases and J lost 4 bases. This CDR3 has 15 residues. Germline lookup yields CDR1 MNHEY and CDR2 SMNVEV (reference sequence). The CDR3 loop is CASSLRAGGRYEQYF. The CDR3, as DNA: TGTGCCAGCAGTTTAAGGGCAGGGGGTAGGTACGAGCAGTACTTC.

There are many counts of this clonotype. This chain links TRBV12-3 or TRBV12-4 with TRBJ2-1; D not resolved. Trimming stripped 6 bases from V and 0 bases from J, with 15 bases between. The CDR3 runs 16 residues. CDR3 sequence (DNA): TGTGCCAGCAGCATTAGTCGGCATCACTCCTACAATGAGCAGTTCTTC. It codes for CASSISRHHSYNEQFF.

This clonotype came up a few times. Mismatch with germline at one junction end may stem from a read error. For the CDR3, the DNA is TGTGCCAGCAGTTACGGACTAGCTTCCAATGAGCAGTCCTTC. As protein: CASSYGLASNEQSF. This sequence joins TRBV6-9 and TRBJ2-3; 8 bases fit TRBD2. The CDR3 length is 14 residues. CDR1 MNHGY and CDR2 SVAAGI come from the germline V gene.

This clonotype came up a few times. This chain connects TRBV28 to TRBJ2-1; possibly TRBD2 for D (5 bases). The CDR3 is 14 residues long. Germline V gives CDR1 MDHEN, CDR2 SYDVKM. Trimming pared 7 bases from V and 8 bases from J, leaving 18 bases between. CDR3 sequence (DNA): TGTGCCAGCACCCCACTACTAGTAGGCGATGAGCAGTTCTTC. It translates to CASTPLLVGDEQFF.

CDR3 bases: TGCGCCAGCAGCCAAGATTCCCTAGCGGGGGGCCCAAGGTCCTACAATGAGCAGTTCTTC. This translates into CASSQDSLAGGPRSYNEQFF. The rearrangement uses TRBV4-1 and TRBJ2-1; 11 bases match TRBD2. The trim removed 0 bases at V and 1 base at J, leaving 11 bases unmatched. In germline, CDR1 is MGHRA, CDR2 YSYEKL. There are 20 residues in the CDR3.

V gene TRBV20-1 combines with J gene TRBJ2-7, with D perhaps matching TRBD2 (5 bases). Germline V lookup: CDR1 DFQATT, CDR2 SNEGSKA (reference sequence). The CDR3 sequence is 11 residues long. V lost 8 bases and J lost 6, with 14 bases in between. The CDR3 region has the DNA TGCAGTACTACCCGAAGCGGCGAGCAGTACTTC. Its protein product is CSTTRSGEQYF.

The sample holds many counts of this clonotype. The CDR3 is CASSEGQETQYF. DNA for the CDR3: TGTGCCAGCAGCGAGGGCCAAGAGACCCAGTACTTC. The genes are TRBV12-3 or TRBV12-4 and TRBJ2-5; D possibly corresponds to TRBD2 (5 bases). V lost 6 bases, J lost 1 base, and 6 bases lay in between. CDR3 length: 12 residues.

The sample holds many counts of this clonotype. The chain combines TRBV12-3 or TRBV12-4 with TRBJ2-1, with 8 positions matching TRBD2. V dropped 5 bases and J dropped 9; count of bases not matched to a gene: 9. The CDR3 totals 14 residues. CDR3 amino acids: CASSPGLGLSEQFF. The CDR3, as DNA: TGTGCCAGCAGTCCGGGACTAGGCTTATCTGAGCAGTTCTTC.